Reported below is one T cell receptor (beta chain). Sequenced by immunoSEQ multiplex PCR; TCRdb stores in-frame clones only, minus some. The data show 200,000 to 300,000 clones, about 91% seen once. This specimen belongs to a study of blood T cell repertoires in COVID-19. There are 14 residues in the CDR3. The V gene lost 2 bases and the J gene lost 2 bases, with 11 bases spanning the gap. Germline values: CDR1 SGDLS, CDR2 YYNGEE. V gene TRBV9 combines with J gene TRBJ2-7; TRBD2 is a possible D gene (5 bases). The sequenced material came from peripheral blood. This TCR derives from a person aged 18 to 29 with COVID-19, enrolled during active disease. In DNA, the CDR3 is TGTGCCAGCAGCGTTCGGGGAATCCCCTACGAGCAGTACTTC. This encodes CASSVRGIPYEQYF.